This record concerns one T cell receptor beta chain sequence. Time point defined: pretreatment peripheral blood. Each patient presented with locally advanced or metastatic urothelial carcinoma. For each patient, 1 to 8 samples were obtained, pretreatment and on-treatment. Only in-frame clones appear in the TCRdb table, and some are missing; sequencing was by immunoSEQ multiplex PCR. The table includes about 74,000 clones, 85% to 90% detected once. The data originate from a study of PD-L1 blockade in urothelial cancer. Study-level background: Prior chemotherapy in patients spanned 0 to 3 regimens.

This TCR derives from a man between 70 and 80 years old with urothelial cancer. Here the sequenced sample was PBMCs, taken around atezolizumab (anti-PD-L1) treatment.

The CDR3 region is CASSVGAGGPSSEQFF. The CDR3 DNA follows: TGTGCCAGCAGCGTAGGGGCGGGAGGGCCGTCAAGCGAGCAGTTCTTC. The chain uses TRBV9 and TRBJ2-1, with TRBD2 identical over 9 bases. The germline V gene has CDR1 SGDLS and CDR2 YYNGEE. The ends lost 0 bases at V and 10 bases at J; junction bases unmatched: 11. The CDR3 runs to 16 residues.